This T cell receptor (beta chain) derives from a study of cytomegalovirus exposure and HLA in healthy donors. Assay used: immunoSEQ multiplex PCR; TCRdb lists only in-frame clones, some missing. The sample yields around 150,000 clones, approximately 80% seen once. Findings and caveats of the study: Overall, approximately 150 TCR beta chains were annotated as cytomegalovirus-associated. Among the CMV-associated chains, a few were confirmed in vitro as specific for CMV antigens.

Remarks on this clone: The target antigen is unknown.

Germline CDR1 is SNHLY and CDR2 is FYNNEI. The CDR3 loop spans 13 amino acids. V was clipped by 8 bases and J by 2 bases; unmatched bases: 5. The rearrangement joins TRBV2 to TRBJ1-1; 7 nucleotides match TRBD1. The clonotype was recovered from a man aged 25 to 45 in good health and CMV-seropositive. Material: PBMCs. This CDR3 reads CASQQGVNTEAFF. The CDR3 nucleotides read TGTGCCAGCCAGCAGGGGGTTAACACTGAAGCTTTCTTT.